The rows below give T cell receptor beta chains drawn from one sample of a study of blood T cell repertoires in COVID-19. Libraries were prepared by immunoSEQ multiplex PCR; TCRdb keeps only in-frame clonotypes and omits some of them. The table records approximately 200,000 clones, about 82% of them present only once. What was sequenced was PBMCs or T cells enriched from blood (not recorded which). Receptors originate from a woman aged 25 to 45 who had recovered from COVID-19. Each CDR3 is given with its conserved first and last residue. D genes are given only for firm matches. Some rows have no size entry. The others give once, few or many, or a class for an expanded clone.

v_gene	abundance	d_gene	j_gene	len	CDR3nt	CDR3aa
TRBV28	.	TRBD2	TRBJ2-7	15	TGTGCCAGCAGTTTCCAGCGGGAGTACTCCTACGAGCAGTACTTC	CASSFQREYSYEQYF
TRBV7-2	once	TRBD2	TRBJ2-7	16	TGTGCCAGCAGCCCCCGGGGACTAGCGGACTCCTACGAGCAGTACTTC	CASSPRGLADSYEQYF
TRBV2	.	.	TRBJ1-1	13	TGTGCCAGCGGGGATGGGGGGGGCTGGAAAGCTTTCTTT	CASGDGGGWKAFF
TRBV2	.	TRBD1	TRBJ2-5	15	TGTGCCAGCAGTCCGGGACAGGGGGCGGCAGAGACCCAGTACTTC	CASSPGQGAAETQYF
TRBV6-5	.	.	TRBJ1-3	15	TGTGCCAGCTGGGGGCCTCGGAGCTCTGGAAACACCATATATTTT	CASWGPRSSGNTIYF
TRBV2	.	.	TRBJ2-7	12	TGTGCCAGCAGTGACAGGGGCTACGAGCAGTACTTC	CASSDRGYEQYF
TRBV27	.	.	TRBJ2-7	15	TGTGCCAGCAGTTTCTCACGGAGGCCCCTGGGGGAGCAGTACTTC	CASSFSRRPLGEQYF
TRBV28	.	TRBD2	TRBJ2-1	15	TGTGCCAGCCGTACTCCGGGACTAGCGGGAGGGCCACAGTTCTTC	CASRTPGLAGGPQFF
TRBV6-5	.	TRBD1	TRBJ2-1	13	TGTGCCAGTCTCAGCAGGGGGCAAAATGAGCAGTTCTTC	CASLSRGQNEQFF
TRBV15	.	TRBD1	TRBJ2-7	13	TGTGCCACCAGCAAGGGACAGGGGTACGAGCAGTACTTC	CATSKGQGYEQYF
TRBV14	.	TRBD1	TRBJ2-1	17	TGTGCCAGCAGCCCCTGGCCTACAGGGGAAAGGAACAATGAGCAGTTCTTC	CASSPWPTGERNNEQFF
TRBV6-1	.	.	TRBJ1-5	15	TGTGCCAGCAGTGAAGTGACAGATTCAAATCAGCCCCAGCATTTT	CASSEVTDSNQPQHF
TRBV3-1/TRBV3-2	.	TRBD2	TRBJ2-3	15	TGTGCCAGCGCTTCTAGCGGGAGTAGCCCAGATACGCAGTATTTT	CASASSGSSPDTQYF
TRBV2	.	TRBD1	TRBJ1-1	19	TGTGCCAGCATCACCGGGACAGGGAGGGGAGGTGGATACACTACCGAAGCTTTCTTT	CASITGTGRGGGYTTEAFF
TRBV5-1	.	TRBD2	TRBJ2-5	18	TGCGCCAGCAGCTTGGGACGGGAGGGCCTTTGGAGCCAAGAGACCCAGTACTTC	CASSLGREGLWSQETQYF
TRBV5-1	.	.	TRBJ2-1	16	TGCGCCAGCAGCACCTCTCGTAGGGGGTCTTACAATGAGCAGTTCTTC	CASSTSRRGSYNEQFF
TRBV6-5	few	.	TRBJ1-1	14	TGTGCCAGCAGTTACTCAGGGGTGGGCACTGAAGCTTTCTTT	CASSYSGVGTEAFF
TRBV4-2	.	.	TRBJ2-5	16	TGTGCCAGCAGCCAAGGAGATACCGGGACTGAAGGGACCCAGTACTTC	CASSQGDTGTEGTQYF
TRBV27	.	TRBD1	TRBJ1-2	17	TGTGCCAGCAGCAAGGGGACAGGGATTACGGGTTTCTATGGCTACACCTTC	CASSKGTGITGFYGYTF
TRBV28	.	.	TRBJ1-1	15	TGTGCCAGCAGTTCCATAGGACAGAGGACCTCTGAAGCTTTCTTT	CASSSIGQRTSEAFF
TRBV2	.	TRBD1	TRBJ1-1	13	TGTGCCAGCAATAGAAGGGGGCTTACTGAAGCTTTCTTT	CASNRRGLTEAFF
TRBV27	once	TRBD2	TRBJ2-1	14	TGTGCCAGCAGTCCCGGGGGGGCTTGGAATGAGCAGTTCTTC	CASSPGGAWNEQFF
TRBV19	.	TRBD2	TRBJ2-5	19	TGTGCCAGTAGTGTCCTTCTCGTCGGGCTAGCGGGAGTTAAAGAGACCCAGTACTTC	CASSVLLVGLAGVKETQYF
TRBV7-9	once	TRBD1	TRBJ1-2	17	TGTGCCAGCAGCTTGCTATTTGGACAGGGGGCAGACTATGGCTACACCTTC	CASSLLFGQGADYGYTF
TRBV9	.	.	TRBJ1-4	13	TGTGCCAGCAGCGTAGGTACAGATGAAAAACTGTTTTTT	CASSVGTDEKLFF
TRBV7-9	.	.	TRBJ2-3	17	TGTGCCAGCAGCGCACAAAGCAGGGGAAGGAGCACAGATACGCAGTATTTT	CASSAQSRGRSTDTQYF
TRBV10-2	.	TRBD2	TRBJ2-7	13	TGCGCCAGAAATAGCGGGTTCTTCTACGAGCAGTACTTC	CARNSGFFYEQYF
TRBV5-5	once	.	TRBJ2-4	20	TGTGCCAGCTCGATCACCGATTTGACAGGCGGAATACTAGCCAAAAACATTCAGTACTTC	CASSITDLTGGILAKNIQYF
TRBV19	.	.	TRBJ1-1	14	TGTGCCAGTAGTATCGGACAACGGTGGACTGAAGCTTTCTTT	CASSIGQRWTEAFF
TRBV10-1	.	TRBD2	TRBJ2-1	17	TGCGCCAGCAGTGAGGGACAACTAGCGGGAAGATACAATGAGCAGTTCTTC	CASSEGQLAGRYNEQFF
TRBV11-2	.	TRBD2	TRBJ2-1	15	TGTGCCAGCAGCCAGGGACTAGCGGGAGATGATGAGCAGTTCTTC	CASSQGLAGDDEQFF
TRBV12-5	.	.	TRBJ2-1	11	TGTGCTAGTGGAAAATTCGGTGAGCAGTTCTTC	CASGKFGEQFF
TRBV11-2	once	TRBD1	TRBJ1-3	19	TGTGCCAGCAGCCCGCATCCTTACAAACAGGGGACGTTGGGAAACACCATATATTTT	CASSPHPYKQGTLGNTIYF
TRBV28	.	.	TRBJ1-2	15	TGTGCCAGCAGTTTTCGATTCGGGAAAGGCTATGGCTACACCTTC	CASSFRFGKGYGYTF
TRBV27	.	TRBD2	TRBJ2-1	17	TGTGCCAGCAGTCCTACCGTTGGGACTAGCGGTTACAATGAGCAGTTCTTC	CASSPTVGTSGYNEQFF
TRBV9	.	.	TRBJ1-2	13	TGTGCCAGCAGCGTAGATCAACAGTATGGCTACACCTTC	CASSVDQQYGYTF
TRBV30	once	.	TRBJ1-3	11	TGTGCCTGGACCCAAGGAAACACCATATATTTT	CAWTQGNTIYF
TRBV25-1	.	TRBD1	TRBJ2-3	14	TGTGCCAGCAGTGAATCACCAGGGGGAGATACGCAGTATTTT	CASSESPGGDTQYF
TRBV19	.	TRBD1	TRBJ1-1	13	TGTGCCAGTTCGACAGGGGGTAACACTGAAGCTTTCTTT	CASSTGGNTEAFF
TRBV2	.	TRBD1	TRBJ2-2	13	TGTGCGGGAGACAGGGGGCCAGAAGGGGAGCTGTTTTTT	CAGDRGPEGELFF
TRBV7-9	once	.	TRBJ1-2	16	TGTGCCAGCAGTCTCTTGGACAGTGCCGTCCACTATGGCTACACCTTC	CASSLLDSAVHYGYTF
TRBV5-1	once	TRBD1	TRBJ2-1	14	TGCGCCAGCAGCTTGGGGACAGGGGGGGCTGAGCAGTTCTTC	CASSLGTGGAEQFF
TRBV7-9	.	.	TRBJ2-7	12	TGTGCCAGCAGCTTAGCCGTGAGCGAGCAGTACTTC	CASSLAVSEQYF
TRBV10-3	.	TRBD2	TRBJ2-7	15	TGTGCCATCAGTGAGGTCCTAGCGGGGTCCTACGAGCAGTACTTC	CAISEVLAGSYEQYF
TRBV5-1	.	TRBD1	TRBJ2-1	15	TGCGCCAGCAGCTTGGGGGACAGGGGGCAGAGTGAGCAGTTCTTC	CASSLGDRGQSEQFF
TRBV28	once	.	TRBJ2-7	12	TGTGCCAGCAGCTCTGACAGCTACGAGCAGTACTTC	CASSSDSYEQYF
TRBV28	.	.	TRBJ2-1	15	TGTGCCACCGAGGTTGTGGGGGAGGTGGGTCATGAGCAGTTCTTC	CATEVVGEVGHEQFF
TRBV7-2	.	TRBD1	TRBJ1-1	14	TGTGCCAGCAGCTTCGGGACAGCGAACACTGAAGCTTTCTTT	CASSFGTANTEAFF
TRBV11-2	.	.	TRBJ1-1	16	TGTGCCAGCAGCTTACAGGAAACCTTCCCTAACACTGAAGCTTTCTTT	CASSLQETFPNTEAFF
TRBV12-3/TRBV12-4	.	.	TRBJ1-5	12	TGTGCCAGCAGTTTTGGGGCTCAGCCCCAGCATTTT	CASSFGAQPQHF
TRBV28	.	.	TRBJ2-1	13	TGTGCCAGCAGTTTCCCTAGCAACAATGAGCAGTTCTTC	CASSFPSNNEQFF
TRBV30	.	.	TRBJ1-5	13	TGTGCCTGGAGTGTAGAGGGAAATCAGCCCCAGCATTTT	CAWSVEGNQPQHF
TRBV28	.	.	TRBJ1-6	13	TGTGCCACCACAGACAGGTCTAATTCACCCCTCCACTTT	CATTDRSNSPLHF
TRBV27	.	TRBD1	TRBJ2-7	14	TGTGCCAGCTCATTTCAGGGACAGTTCTACGAGCAGTACTTC	CASSFQGQFYEQYF